This T cell receptor (beta chain) is from a study of blood T cell repertoires in COVID-19. As for the study in general: Both acute and convalescent COVID-19 samples were obtained from the United States, Italy and Spain. T cells, B-cell-depleted T cells, or PBMCs provided the cDNA or gDNA that served as material.

The germline CDR1 and CDR2 sequences are SEHNR and FQNEAQ (reference sequence). The CDR3 covers 13 residues. The V end was cut by 7 bases, the J end by 0 bases, with 7 bases between. Authors' data handling: Nucleated cell counts were estimated from reference gene primer amplification. Repertoires were generated with immunoSEQ multiplex PCR, while TCRdb's copy carries only in-frame clones and drops some. D and trimming were read from the DNA, whereas the V and J calls and clone size are those reported in that table. The table has 110,000 or so clones, about nine tenths seen once. Sequenced sample: peripheral blood. The receptor comes from a woman between 50 and 59 years old with acute or convalescent COVID-19. The rearrangement joins TRBV7-9 to TRBJ1-3; D remains unclear. CDR3 in DNA: TGTGCCAGCATCCAAATCTCTGGAAACACCATATATTTT. The encoded protein is CASIQISGNTIYF.